These 19 T cell receptor beta chains originate from one sample sequenced in a study of naive and memory T cell subsets. An equimolar mix of two oligonucleotides served as the beta constant-region primer for TRBC1 and TRBC2. The ligated cDNA underwent four PCR rounds using SP2 and nested alpha and beta constant-region primers. MiXCR, applied by TCRdb to the UMI-ligation and nested PCR reads, yields one record per CDR3 protein. The sample contains approximately 150,000 distinct CDR3 sequences, over 20% of which appear only once. Their cognate antigens are unknown. Points from the study as a whole: Possibly reflecting memory cells re-expressing CD45RA, a few larger clonotypes occurred in naive repertoires, especially CD8.

Sequenced: naive CD4+ T cells from blood. The receptors shown here come from a human donor in good health.

This clonotype was seen at least ten times. J is TRBJ1-5 and V is TRBV7-2; 10 nucleotides align to TRBD1. This CDR3 is 16 amino acids long. From germline, CDR1 is SGHTA and CDR2 FQGNSA. Trimming removed 5 bases from V and 8 bases from J; junction bases left unmatched: 12. CDR3 nucleotide sequence: TGTGCCAGCAGCCTAAACCGGGACAGGGGTGGTGAGCCCCAGCATTTT. It codes for CASSLNRDRGGEPQHF. The variable domain in full, with the rest retrieved from reference TRBV7-2 and TRBJ1-5, is GAGVSQSPSNKVTEKGKDVELRCDPISGHTALYWYRQSLGQGLEFLIYFQGNSAPDKSGLPSDRFSAERTGGSVSTLTIQRTQQEDSAVYLCASSLNRDRGGEPQHFGDGTRLSIL.

This chain uses TRBV6-2 or TRBV6-3 with TRBJ2-7; D may be TRBD2 (6 bases). Germline V gives CDR1 MNHEY, CDR2 SVGEGT. Trimming removed 5 bases from V and 2 bases from J, with 13 bases in between. CDR3 size: 14 residues. The CDR3 region has the DNA TGTGCCAGCAGTACAAACCGGGGGACCTACGAGCAGTACTTC. The encoded protein is CASSTNRGTYEQYF.

The V and J genes are TRBV18 and TRBJ2-3; TRBD2 matches 8 bases. Trimming at V came to 0 bases and at J to 2 bases, leaving 4 bases not matched to a gene. CDR1 and CDR2 (germline): KGHSH, LQKENI. This CDR3 comprises 16 residues. The CDR3 DNA reads as TGTGCCAGCTCACCACCGAGCGGGGGCCTCACAGATACGCAGTATTTT. Translated: CASSPPSGGLTDTQYF.

CDR3 loop: CASSRRTSLATDTQYF. DNA for the CDR3: TGCGCCAGCAGTCGCCGGACTTCTCTAGCCACAGATACGCAGTATTTT. The V gene is TRBV23-1, the J gene TRBJ2-3; the D gene is possibly TRBD2 (5 bases). TRBV23-1 carries the ORF label, with uncertain function. The CDR3 length is 16 residues. Trimming took off 4 bases at V and 2 bases at J, with 16 bases between the two ends.

This clonotype appeared once. The V gene is TRBV10-3, the J gene TRBJ2-7; D possibly corresponds to TRBD1 (6 bases). Germline V gives CDR1 ENHRY, CDR2 SYGVKD. CDR3 length equals 11 residues. V lost 6 bases and J 7 bases, leaving 10 bases between the germline ends. CDR3 amino acids: CAISPGAEQYF. CDR3 in DNA: TGTGCCATCAGCCCAGGGGCGGAGCAGTACTTC.

This clonotype turned up a few times. V usage is TRBV6-2 or TRBV6-3 and J usage is TRBJ2-7; D is unresolved. Germline CDR1 is MNHEY and CDR2 is SVGEGT. The CDR3 contains 13 residues. V lost 4 bases and J 6 bases, leaving 13 bases between the germline ends. The CDR3 DNA reads as TGTGCCAGCAGTTCCAACTCATATTCCGAGCAGTACTTC. Amino acid sequence: CASSSNSYSEQYF.

The rearrangement uses TRBV27 and TRBJ2-1; possible D gene TRBD2, 5 bases. Germline CDR1 is MNHEY and CDR2 is SMNVEV (reference sequence). The V end lost 5 bases, the J end lost 7 bases, and 9 bases lay between the germline ends. CDR3 length: 12 residues. The CDR3 coding sequence is TGTGCCAGCAGTATCCGAGGGAATGAGCAGTTCTTC. Protein product: CASSIRGNEQFF.

This chain connects TRBV10-3 to TRBJ2-5; D is unresolved. Trimming cost V 2 bases and J 4 bases, with 8 bases left between them. This CDR3 is built from 13 residues. The germline gives CDR1 ENHRY, CDR2 SYGVKD. The CDR3 region is CAISERNRETQYF. In DNA form, the CDR3 reads TGTGCCATCAGTGAGCGTAACAGAGAGACCCAGTACTTC.

This clonotype has just a few counts. The chain is built from TRBV27 and TRBJ2-5, with D maybe TRBD1 (6 bases). V was clipped by 3 bases and J by 5 bases, with 13 bases between them. This CDR3 has 14 residues. CDR1 and CDR2 from the germline V gene are MNHEY and SMNVEV (reference sequence). This CDR3 is CASSFGGEVETQYF. The CDR3 bases are TGTGCCAGCAGTTTTGGGGGCGAGGTGGAGACCCAGTACTTC.

This clonotype was detected a few times. The chain is built from TRBV12-3 or TRBV12-4 and TRBJ1-5, with unresolved D. The V and J ends lost 2 bases and 2 bases respectively, with 7 bases between them. CDR3 length equals 14 residues. CDR3 residues: CASSLKGRNQPQHF. The CDR3 DNA reads TGTGCCAGCAGTTTAAAAGGGCGCAATCAGCCCCAGCATTTT.

This clonotype has just a few counts. The rearrangement uses TRBV7-4 and TRBJ1-1; D unclear. V dropped 6 bases and J dropped 5 bases, with 22 bases sitting between them. The V gene's germline CDR1 is SGHVT and CDR2 SQSDAQ. CDR3 length: 16 amino acids. The CDR3 DNA reads as TGTGCCAGCAGATCACCGCCGGGTCCTAGGGTTACTGAAGCTTTCTTT. Translating gives CASRSPPGPRVTEAFF.

The chain carries TRBV5-1 and TRBJ2-7, with a weak D call TRBD2 (6 bases). Trimming shortened V by 5 bases and J by 5 bases, and 29 bases separated the two germline ends. The germline V gene encodes CDR1 SGHRS and CDR2 YFSETQ. The CDR3 has 18 residues. The CDR3 loop is CASSSGVGAVMWLDEQYF. The CDR3 nucleotides read TGCGCCAGCAGTTCGGGGGTTGGGGCCGTCATGTGGTTGGACGAGCAGTACTTC.

This clonotype was detected a few times. The chain is built from TRBV9 and TRBJ2-3, with D perhaps being TRBD1 or TRBD2 (5 bases each). Germline CDR1 reads SGDLS; CDR2 reads YYNGEE. This CDR3 contains 14 residues. V gave up 3 bases and J gave up 2 bases, with 10 bases separating them. This chain's CDR3 is CASSGDRPTDTQYF. CDR3 in DNA: TGTGCCAGCAGCGGGGACCGTCCCACAGATACGCAGTATTTT.

V gene TRBV5-5 combines with J gene TRBJ1-1; 7 nucleotides align to TRBD1. This CDR3 spans 15 amino acids. CDR1 SGHKS and CDR2 YYEKEE come from the germline V gene (reference sequence). The V and J ends lost 5 bases and 0 bases, in that order; junction bases with no gene match: 7. CDR3 protein: CASSTRDSMNTEAFF. The CDR3 DNA is TGTGCCAGCAGTACCCGGGACAGCATGAACACTGAAGCTTTCTTT.

Only a few counts were recorded for this clonotype. J is TRBJ1-1 and V is TRBV10-3; D is unresolved. Germline CDR1 ENHRY, CDR2 SYGVKD. Trimming stripped 2 bases from V and 0 bases from J, with 1 base between. This CDR3 has 12 residues. The CDR3 protein is CAISEVNTEAFF. The CDR3 nucleotides are TGTGCCATCAGTGAGGTGAACACTGAAGCTTTCTTT.

The gene calls are TRBV6-2 or TRBV6-3 and TRBJ1-2; D call uncertain. There are 13 residues in the CDR3. Trimming cost V 7 bases and J 8 bases, with 17 bases left between them. Germline CDR1 reads MNHEY; CDR2 reads SVGEGT. CDR3 amino acids: CASKDPLGSGYTF. CDR3 DNA sequence: TGTGCCAGCAAGGACCCTCTTGGGTCCGGCTACACCTTC.

This clonotype was picked up one time. This CDR3 reads CASSPKSGDAEAFF. The CDR3 DNA reads as TGTGCCAGCTCACCGAAGAGCGGGGACGCTGAAGCTTTCTTT. The J gene is TRBJ1-1, the V gene TRBV18; tentative D call: TRBD1 (5 bases). Germline-derived CDR1 and CDR2 are KGHSH and LQKENI. V lost 3 bases and J 6 bases, leaving 14 bases between the germline ends. The CDR3 length is 14 residues.

This clonotype has more than one count but fewer than ten. The rearrangement joins TRBV27 to TRBJ2-7, with 8 bases fitting TRBD1. The trim removed 4 bases at V and 6 bases at J, leaving 14 bases unmatched. Germline V gene sequence: CDR1 MNHEY, CDR2 SMNVEV (reference sequence). The CDR3 extends over 16 amino acids. Here the CDR3 reads CASSSPSGPGGVEQYF. CDR3 coding DNA: TGTGCCAGCAGTTCTCCGTCCGGGCCAGGGGGCGTCGAGCAGTACTTC.

This rearrangement joins TRBV27 to TRBJ1-1; D call uncertain. The CDR3 totals 11 residues. Trimming took 3 bases from V and 7 from J, leaving 6 bases between them. The germline CDR1 and CDR2 sequences are MNHEY and SMNVEV (reference sequence). CDR3 nucleotide sequence: TGTGCCAGCAGTTTCCGGGGTGAAGCTTTCTTT. Its translation: CASSFRGEAFF.